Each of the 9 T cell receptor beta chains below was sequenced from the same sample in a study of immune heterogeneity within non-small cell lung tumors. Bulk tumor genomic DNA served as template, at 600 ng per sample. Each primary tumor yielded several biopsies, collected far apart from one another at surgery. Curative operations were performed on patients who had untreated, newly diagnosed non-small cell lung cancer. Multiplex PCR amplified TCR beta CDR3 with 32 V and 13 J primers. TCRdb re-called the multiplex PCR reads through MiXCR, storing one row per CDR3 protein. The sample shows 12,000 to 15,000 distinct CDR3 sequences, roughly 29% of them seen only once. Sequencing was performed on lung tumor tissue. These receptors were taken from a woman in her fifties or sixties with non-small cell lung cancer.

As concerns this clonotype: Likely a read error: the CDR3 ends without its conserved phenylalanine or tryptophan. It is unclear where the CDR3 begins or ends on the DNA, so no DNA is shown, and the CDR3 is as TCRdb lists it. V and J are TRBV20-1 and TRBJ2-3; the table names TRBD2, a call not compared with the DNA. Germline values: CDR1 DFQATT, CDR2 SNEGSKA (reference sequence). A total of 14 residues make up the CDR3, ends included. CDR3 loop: CSARDRGREQYFGP.

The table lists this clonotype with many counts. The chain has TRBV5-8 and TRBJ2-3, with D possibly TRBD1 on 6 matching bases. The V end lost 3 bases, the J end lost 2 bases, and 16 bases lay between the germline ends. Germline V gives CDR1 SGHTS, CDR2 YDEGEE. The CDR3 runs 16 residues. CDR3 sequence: CASSYKTGYITDTQYF. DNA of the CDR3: TGTGCCAGCAGCTACAAGACAGGCTATATCACAGATACGCAGTATTTT.

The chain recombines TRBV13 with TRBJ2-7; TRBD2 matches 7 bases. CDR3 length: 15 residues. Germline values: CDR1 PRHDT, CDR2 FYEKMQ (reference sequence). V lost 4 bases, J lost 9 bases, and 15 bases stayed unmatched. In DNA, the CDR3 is TGTGCCAGCAGCTCGGGGGGTGGGAACGCACCTAGGCAGTACTTC. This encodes CASSSGGGNAPRQYF.

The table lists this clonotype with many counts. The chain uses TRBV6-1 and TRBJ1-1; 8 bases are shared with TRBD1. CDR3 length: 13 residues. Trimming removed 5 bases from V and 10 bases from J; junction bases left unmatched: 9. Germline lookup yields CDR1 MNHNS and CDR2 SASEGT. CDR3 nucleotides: TGTGCCAGCAGTCAACAGGGGGTCCGTGTAGCTTTCTTT. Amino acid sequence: CASSQQGVRVAFF.

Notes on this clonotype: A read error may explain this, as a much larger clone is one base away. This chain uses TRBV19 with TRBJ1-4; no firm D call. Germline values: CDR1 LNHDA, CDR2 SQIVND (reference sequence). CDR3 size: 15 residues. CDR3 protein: CASSISVATNEKPFF. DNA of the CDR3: TGTGCCAGTAGTATCTCGGTTGCAACTAATGAAAAACCGTTTTTT.

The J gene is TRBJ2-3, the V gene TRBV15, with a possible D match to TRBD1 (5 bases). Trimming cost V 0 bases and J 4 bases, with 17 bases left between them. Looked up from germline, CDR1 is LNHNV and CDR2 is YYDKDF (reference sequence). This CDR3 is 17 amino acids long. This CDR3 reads CATSRDSPFQGPDTQYF. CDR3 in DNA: TGTGCCACCAGCAGAGATAGCCCCTTCCAGGGTCCAGATACGCAGTATTTT.

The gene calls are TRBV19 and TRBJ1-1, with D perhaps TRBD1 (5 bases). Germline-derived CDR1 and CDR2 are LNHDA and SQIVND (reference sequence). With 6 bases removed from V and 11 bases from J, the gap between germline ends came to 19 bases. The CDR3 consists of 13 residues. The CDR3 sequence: CASSREEEGMAFF. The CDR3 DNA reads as TGTGCCAGTAGCCGTGAGGAAGAGGGGATGGCTTTCTTT.

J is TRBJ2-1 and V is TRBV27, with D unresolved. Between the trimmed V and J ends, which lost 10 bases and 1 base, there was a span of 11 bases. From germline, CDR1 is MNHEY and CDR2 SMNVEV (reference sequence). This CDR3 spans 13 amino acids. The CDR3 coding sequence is TGTGCCACCCAAGGCAGGTCCTACAATGAGCAGTTCTTC. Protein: CATQGRSYNEQFF.

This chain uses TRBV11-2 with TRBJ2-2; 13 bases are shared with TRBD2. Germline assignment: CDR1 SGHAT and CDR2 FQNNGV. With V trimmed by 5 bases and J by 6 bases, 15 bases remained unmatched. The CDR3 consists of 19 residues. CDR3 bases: TGTGCCAGCAGCCCCCGGATAACTAGCGGGAGGGGGGTCGCCGGGGAGCTGTTTTTT. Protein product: CASSPRITSGRGVAGELFF.